What follows is one T cell receptor (beta chain) and its context. Per the original methods: Reference gene primer amplification gave nucleated cell count estimates. TCRdb's table, derived via immunoSEQ multiplex PCR, lists solely in-frame clones and lacks some. V and J calls and clone size are as listed in that table; D and trimming were resolved from the DNA. This table has just over 300,000 clones, 90% appearing once. This sample stems from a study of blood T cell repertoires in COVID-19. At the level of the study: From the United States, Italy and Spain came samples of acute and convalescent COVID-19. In each case, the material was cDNA or gDNA derived from T cells, B-cell-depleted T cells, or PBMCs.

The ends were cut back, 3 bases at V and 7 bases at J, with 11 bases in the middle. Germline V lookup: CDR1 SGHRS, CDR2 YFSETQ. The CDR3 length is 13 residues. Participant-given clinical history determined each cohort assignment. The V gene is TRBV5-1, the J gene TRBJ2-1, with D possibly matching TRBD2 (6 bases). Sequencing input: PBMCs or T cells enriched from blood (not recorded which). The TCR originated in a woman aged 18-30 years with acute COVID-19. The CDR3 nucleotides are TGCGCCAGCAGCTACGGGACTTCTAATGAGCAGTTCTTC. Translated, it gives CASSYGTSNEQFF.